The sequence of this T cell receptor (beta chain) was determined in a study of blood T cells in healthy people across ages. About the study: Per two T cells, about one barcoded beta molecule was captured through template switching.

Study findings and constraints: While age rose, TCR beta diversity per million T cells dropped in a roughly linear way. In long-lived donors, naive CD4+ cell counts and diversity exceeded those of aged donors.

This clonotype was seen a handful of times. Its antigen is currently unknown. Combining a sample-barcoded 5' primer with a J-beta primer mix, a second PCR ran for roughly 7 to 11 cycles. TCRdb ran MiXCR on the 5' RACE reads and lists one entry per CDR3 protein. This table holds about a million distinct CDR3 sequences, 40% to 60% found once. Specimen: blood. This sequence originates from a man aged 25 to 40 in good health.

In DNA form, the CDR3 reads TGTGCCAGCAGCCAAGAGAGAGGGGCGGGCACAGATACGCAGTATTTT. It is translated as CASSQERGAGTDTQYF. The chain is built from TRBV4-2 and TRBJ2-3; either TRBD1 or TRBD2 may fit D (5 bases each). From germline, CDR1 is LGHNA and CDR2 YNFKEQ. The CDR3 runs 16 residues. The V end was cut by 0 bases, the J end by 1 base, with 11 bases between.